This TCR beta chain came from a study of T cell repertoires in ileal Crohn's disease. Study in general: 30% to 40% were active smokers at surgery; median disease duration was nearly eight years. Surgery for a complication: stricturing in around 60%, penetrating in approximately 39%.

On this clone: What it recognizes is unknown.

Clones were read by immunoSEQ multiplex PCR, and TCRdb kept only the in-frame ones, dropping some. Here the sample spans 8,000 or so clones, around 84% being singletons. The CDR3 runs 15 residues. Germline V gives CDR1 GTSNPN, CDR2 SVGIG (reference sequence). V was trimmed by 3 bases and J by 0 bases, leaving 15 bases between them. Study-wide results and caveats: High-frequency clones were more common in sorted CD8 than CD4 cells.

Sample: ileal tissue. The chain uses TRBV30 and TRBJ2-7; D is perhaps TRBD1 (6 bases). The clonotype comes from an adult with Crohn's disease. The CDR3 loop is CAWSAAWDTSYEQYF. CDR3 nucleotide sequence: TGTGCCTGGAGCGCAGCCTGGGACACCTCCTACGAGCAGTACTTC. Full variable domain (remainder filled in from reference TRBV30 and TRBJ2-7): SQTIHQWPATLVQPVGSPLSLECTVEGTSNPNLYWYRQAAGRGLQLLFYSVGIGQISSEVPQNLSASRPQDRQFILSSKKLLLSDSGFYLCAWSAAWDTSYEQYFGPGTRLTVT.